The present entry profiles one T cell receptor beta chain with its context. The sample comes from a study of CD8+CD57+ T cells in acquired aplastic anemia. The V and J ends lost 5 bases and 0 bases respectively, with 17 bases between them. Per germline, CDR1 LGHNA and CDR2 YNFKEQ. CDR3 length: 17 residues. The use of genomic DNA as template underpinned the TCR beta VDJ and CDR3 profiling. One entry per CDR3 protein, called by TCRdb with MiXCR from the reads. The sample holds fewer than 250,000 distinct CDR3 sequences; about 53% are singletons and the top ten take around a sixth. The sequenced sample was sorted CD4+, CD8+, or CD8+CD57+ T cells (not recorded which) from PBMCs. The clonotype originates from a human donor in good health, serving as a control. The gene calls are TRBV4-2 and TRBJ1-3; possible D gene TRBD1, 6 bases. This chain's CDR3 is CASSLRLGQSSGNTIYF. The CDR3 nucleotides are TGTGCCAGCAGCTTACGACTCGGACAGAGCTCTGGAAACACCATATATTTT.